The rows below give T cell receptor beta chains drawn from one sample of a study of PD-L1 blockade in urothelial cancer. The table came from immunoSEQ multiplex PCR; TCRdb's copy has only in-frame clones and leaves some out. Of tens of thousands of clones listed, around nine tenths are singletons. Specimen: PBMCs, collected around atezolizumab (anti-PD-L1) treatment. These receptors all stem from a woman aged 55-69 years with urothelial cancer. The CDR3 runs from the conserved cysteine through the conserved F or W. A D gene is named only where the DNA matches it firmly. Size tells how often a clone was seen (once, few, many) or the class of an expanded clone, and some rows leave it out.

clone_size d_call j_call v_call cdr3_aa cdr3_nt
NA NA TRBJ2-2 TRBV5-1 CASSFAGSNTGELFF TGCGCCAGCAGCTTTGCAGGGTCGAACACCGGGGAGCTGTTTTTT
once NA TRBJ2-7 TRBV6-5 CASSQTRFSYEQYF TGTGCCAGCAGCCAGACAAGGTTTTCCTACGAGCAGTACTTC
once TRBD2 TRBJ2-5 TRBV5-4 CASSPNSGLQETQYF TGTGCCAGCAGTCCCAATAGCGGGCTCCAAGAGACCCAGTACTTC
NA TRBD2 TRBJ2-3 TRBV11-1 CASSSRTSGGPDTQYF TGTGCCAGCAGCTCGCGGACTAGCGGGGGGCCAGATACGCAGTATTTT
NA TRBD2 TRBJ2-1 TRBV6-5 CASSGTSGGQGEQFF TGTGCCAGCAGCGGGACTAGCGGGGGGCAGGGTGAGCAGTTCTTC
NA NA TRBJ2-7 TRBV10-3 CAIGRGGGSYEQYF TGTGCCATCGGGCGGGGCGGCGGCTCCTACGAGCAGTACTTC
NA TRBD1 TRBJ2-7 TRBV9 CASSVGDRGEQYF TGTGCCAGCAGCGTAGGGGACAGGGGCGAGCAGTACTTC
NA NA TRBJ1-3 TRBV10-3 CAISAINEASGNTIYF TGTGCCATCAGTGCCATTAACGAGGCTTCTGGAAACACCATATATTTT
few TRBD1 TRBJ1-1 TRBV7-6 CASSLALGTGLNTEAFF TGTGCCAGCAGCTTAGCGCTCGGGACAGGCTTGAACACTGAAGCTTTCTTT
once TRBD1 TRBJ1-1 TRBV19 CASSIQGAVRTEAFF TGTGCCAGTAGTATACAGGGGGCGGTCAGGACTGAAGCTTTCTTT
NA TRBD2 TRBJ2-5 TRBV7-9 CASSHPLGSGEETQYF TGTGCCAGCAGCCACCCGTTGGGTAGCGGGGAAGAGACCCAGTACTTC
NA NA TRBJ2-7 TRBV6-4 CASSDKADSHEQYF TGTGCCAGCAGTGATAAAGCGGACAGCCACGAGCAGTACTTC
NA NA TRBJ1-2 TRBV7-9 CASSSAGNYGYTF TGTGCCAGCAGCTCCGCAGGGAACTATGGCTACACCTTC
NA NA TRBJ2-4 TRBV7-2 CASSQAKNIQYF TGTGCCAGCAGCCAAGCCAAAAACATTCAGTACTTC
NA TRBD1 TRBJ1-5 TRBV6-5 CASSPGRGPYQPQHF TGTGCCAGCAGCCCCGGCAGGGGGCCCTATCAGCCCCAGCATTTT
NA NA TRBJ1-2 TRBV21-1 CASSPRNYGYTF TGTGCCAGCAGCCCCCGGAACTATGGCTACACCTTC
NA NA TRBJ1-2 TRBV4-2 CASSHPSGYTF TGTGCCAGCAGCCACCCCAGTGGCTACACCTTC
NA TRBD2 TRBJ2-5 TRBV5-1 CASSPGTSGEETQYF TGCGCCAGCAGCCCCGGGACTAGCGGGGAAGAGACCCAGTACTTC
NA NA TRBJ1-1 TRBV7-2 CASSPIMGTREAFF TGTGCCAGCAGCCCTATCATGGGGACAAGAGAGGCTTTCTTT
NA NA TRBJ2-1 TRBV5-4 CASSLGAGRSYNEQFF TGTGCCAGCAGCTTGGGGGCGGGACGCTCCTACAATGAGCAGTTCTTC
NA TRBD2 TRBJ2-1 TRBV15 CATRRAGGGNEQFF TGTGCCACCAGGAGGGCGGGAGGGGGGAATGAGCAGTTCTTC
NA TRBD1 TRBJ1-5 TRBV19 CASSTRQGGSNQPQHF TGTGCCAGTAGTACAAGACAGGGCGGAAGCAATCAGCCCCAGCATTTT
NA TRBD1 TRBJ1-6 TRBV6-5 CASSSRGHNSPLHF TGTGCCAGCAGTTCCAGGGGGCACAATTCACCCCTCCACTTT
NA NA TRBJ2-7 TRBV7-9 CASSLADITYEQYF TGTGCCAGCAGCTTAGCGGACATAACCTACGAGCAGTACTTC
NA TRBD2 TRBJ2-5 TRBV18 CASSPSGRAETQYF TGTGCCAGCTCACCTAGCGGGAGGGCGGAGACCCAGTACTTC
NA TRBD1 TRBJ2-1 TRBV18 CASSSDRDYNEQFF TGTGCCAGCTCGTCGGACAGGGACTACAATGAGCAGTTCTTC
NA TRBD1 TRBJ1-2 TRBV5-1 CASSLPTGVGGYTF TGCGCCAGCAGCCTCCCGACAGGGGTGGGAGGCTACACCTTC
NA TRBD1 TRBJ1-1 TRBV18 CASSLTGAALNTEAFF TGTGCCAGCTCATTGACAGGGGCCGCCTTAAACACTGAAGCTTTCTTT
NA NA TRBJ1-2 TRBV5-1 CASSIRDYGYTF TGCGCCAGCAGCATTCGAGACTATGGCTACACCTTC
NA NA TRBJ1-1 TRBV6-5 CASSYVGGTEAFF TGTGCCAGCAGTTACGTGGGGGGGACTGAAGCTTTCTTT
NA TRBD1 TRBJ1-2 TRBV5-1 CASSSRQGAVIVDGYTF TGCGCCAGCAGCTCCCGACAGGGGGCGGTCATAGTAGATGGCTACACCTTC
NA TRBD1 TRBJ1-5 TRBV6-1 CASSEVGTAYQPQHF TGTGCCAGCAGTGAAGTGGGGACAGCTTATCAGCCCCAGCATTTT
NA TRBD1 TRBJ1-5 TRBV2 CARIRAGQGKDQPQHF TGTGCCAGAATAAGGGCGGGACAGGGAAAGGATCAGCCCCAGCATTTT
NA TRBD2 TRBJ2-1 TRBV6-6 CASSYGTSYNEQFF TGTGCCAGCAGTTACGGGACTAGTTACAATGAGCAGTTCTTC
NA NA TRBJ2-7 TRBV6-5 CASRSTGIEQYF TGTGCCAGCAGGTCGACAGGTATCGAGCAGTACTTC
NA NA TRBJ2-1 TRBV25-1 CASSEGPYNEQFF TGTGCCAGCAGTGAAGGGCCCTACAATGAGCAGTTCTTC
NA TRBD2 TRBJ2-5 TRBV27 CASRLAGVGETQYF TGTGCCAGCAGACTAGCGGGGGTGGGAGAGACCCAGTACTTC
NA TRBD1 TRBJ2-2 TRBV7-3 CASSSDRATTGELFF TGTGCCAGCAGCTCAGACAGGGCGACCACCGGGGAGCTGTTTTTT
NA TRBD2 TRBJ2-5 TRBV7-3 CASSLNGLAQETQYF TGTGCCAGCAGCTTAAATGGACTAGCTCAAGAGACCCAGTACTTC
NA NA TRBJ2-7 TRBV7-2 CASSLSGHSSYEQYF TGTGCCAGCAGCTTAAGTGGGCATAGCTCCTACGAGCAGTACTTC
NA NA TRBJ1-1 TRBV29-1 CSVQGAPRGPNTEAFF TGCAGCGTTCAAGGGGCTCCTAGGGGCCCGAACACTGAAGCTTTCTTT
NA NA TRBJ2-5 TRBV2 CASSEAPVETQYF TGTGCCAGCAGTGAAGCTCCGGTTGAGACCCAGTACTTC
NA TRBD1 TRBJ2-5 TRBV7-2 CASSGQGQETQYF TGTGCCAGCAGCGGACAGGGTCAAGAGACCCAGTACTTC
NA NA TRBJ2-3 TRBV29-1 CSVESSGDTQYF TGCAGCGTTGAGTCCAGCGGAGATACGCAGTATTTT
NA NA TRBJ2-7 TRBV5-8 CASSFRPGRYEQYF TGTGCCAGCAGCTTCCGGCCAGGGAGGTACGAGCAGTACTTC
once NA TRBJ2-3 TRBV7-9 CASSLAGGDTQYF TGTGCCAGCAGCTTAGCAGGGGGAGATACGCAGTATTTT
NA NA TRBJ1-2 TRBV2 CARLSRGLNYGYTF TGTGCCAGACTGAGTAGAGGGCTAAACTATGGCTACACCTTC
NA NA TRBJ2-7 TRBV5-1 CASRRDTPSYEQYF TGCGCCAGCAGACGGGACACACCCTCCTACGAGCAGTACTTC
NA TRBD1 TRBJ2-4 TRBV5-4 CASSDRGGTGNKNIQYF TGTGCCAGCAGCGACCGAGGGGGGACAGGGAACAAAAACATTCAGTACTTC